These T cell receptor beta chains were read from a single sample in a study of neoadjuvant anti-PD-1 for oral cavity cancer. TCRdb keeps only in-frame clones here, not all; method: immunoSEQ multiplex PCR. The sample shows more than 8,000 clones, 64% of them seen only once. Sequencing was performed on PBMCs, taken after nivolumab (anti-PD-1) treatment. The receptors come from a person between 40 and 79 years old with oral cavity squamous cell carcinoma. Each CDR3 is given without its conserved first and last residue.

J,V,CDR3
TRBJ2-7,TRBV27,ASKGAGTAEYEQY
TRBJ1-1,TRBV6-5,ASSYSAASGQHEAF
TRBJ1-2,TRBV7-8,ASSLDNVSGRLNYGYT
TRBJ2-5,TRBV5-1,ASSTTSGETQY
TRBJ1-2,TRBV11-2,ASSEGQPSFYGYT
TRBJ1-3,TRBV7-9,ASSLGHSGNTIY
TRBJ1-6,TRBV18,ASSPQGSYNSPLH
TRBJ2-1,TRBV5-6,ASSQEDKLIKF
TRBJ2-7,TRBV7-8,ASRVGGTGAYEQY
TRBJ1-1,TRBV23-1,ASSPLGGSGTEAF
TRBJ2-2,TRBV9,ASSVISQGGTGELF
TRBJ2-7,TRBV25-1,ASSPAYEQY
TRBJ1-4,TRBV6-5,ASSPEGEEKLF
TRBJ1-6,TRBV7-2,ASSLAQGGKSPLH
TRBJ2-3,TRBV28,ASSSGTGVGSRTDTQY
TRBJ2-5,TRBV7-2,ASTYRDQETQY
TRBJ1-3,TRBV10-2,ASSENGDSGNTIY